The present T cell receptor beta chain was sequenced within a study of blood T cell repertoires in COVID-19. In the study overall: In each case, the material was cDNA or gDNA derived from T cells, B-cell-depleted T cells, or PBMCs.

Per the study methods: The assay estimated nucleated cells by amplifying reference gene primers. Sequencing was performed with immunoSEQ multiplex PCR; in TCRdb, only in-frame clones are kept and a portion is missing. The DNA was the basis for D and trimming; V, J and clone size are from that table. The sample yields 350,000 to 450,000 clones, about 85% seen once. With 8 bases clipped from V and 6 bases from J, the junction kept 4 bases outside the gene matches. The CDR3 totals 12 residues. CDR1 is LNHDA and CDR2 is SQIVND in the germline V gene (reference sequence). This chain uses TRBV19 with TRBJ2-1; 7 nucleotides align to TRBD2. This clonotype was sampled from a woman under 30 with acute or convalescent COVID-19. Sequencing was performed on peripheral blood. The CDR3 DNA sequence: TGTGCCAGTGATAGCGGGTCCAATGAGCAGTTCTTC. Protein: CASDSGSNEQFF.